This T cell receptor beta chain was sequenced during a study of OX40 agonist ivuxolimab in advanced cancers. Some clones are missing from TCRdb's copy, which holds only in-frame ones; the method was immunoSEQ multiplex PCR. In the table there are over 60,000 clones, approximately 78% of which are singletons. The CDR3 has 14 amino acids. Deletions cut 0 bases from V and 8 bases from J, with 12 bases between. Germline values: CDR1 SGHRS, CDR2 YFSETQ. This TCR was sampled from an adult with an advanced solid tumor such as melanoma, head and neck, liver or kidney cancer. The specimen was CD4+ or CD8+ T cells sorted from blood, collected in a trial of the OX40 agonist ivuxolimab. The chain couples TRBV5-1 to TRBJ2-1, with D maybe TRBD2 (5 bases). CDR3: CASSLAVLGDEQFF. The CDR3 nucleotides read TGCGCCAGCAGCTTGGCGGTCCTCGGGGATGAGCAGTTCTTC. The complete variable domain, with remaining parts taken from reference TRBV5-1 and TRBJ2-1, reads KAGVTQTPRYLIKTRGQQVTLSCSPISGHRSVSWYQQTPGQGLQFLFEYFSETQRNKGNFPGRFSGRQFSNSRSEMNVSTLELGDSALYLCASSLAVLGDEQFFGPGTRLTVL.